A selection of T cell receptor beta chains follows, all from one sample in a study of blood T cell repertoires in COVID-19. The repertoire was sequenced with immunoSEQ multiplex PCR; TCRdb's copy has only in-frame clones and lacks some. The sample carries more than 100,000 clones, over 75% recorded once. Sequenced input: peripheral blood. The receptors come from a man aged 80 or over with acute or convalescent COVID-19. Each CDR3 is given with its conserved first and last residue. The D gene is left open where the match is weak. Size is stated for part of the rows, as once, few or many counts, or as a class when the clone is expanded.

15	TRBJ2-7	-	TRBV5-6	-	TGTGCCAGCAGCCCCCTGGACAAGGGCTCCTACGAGCAGTACTTC	CASSPLDKGSYEQYF
14	TRBJ2-1	-	TRBV2	-	TGTGCCAGCAGCGCTAGCTGGTCCTACAATGAGCAGTTCTTC	CASSASWSYNEQFF
16	TRBJ1-3	TRBD1	TRBV3-1/TRBV3-2	-	TGTGCCAGCAGCCAACAGGACAGGATCTCTGGAAACACCATATATTTT	CASSQQDRISGNTIYF
15	TRBJ2-7	TRBD2	TRBV7-8	-	TGTGCCAGCAGCACTACTAGCGTGACCTCCTACGAGCAGTACTTC	CASSTTSVTSYEQYF
14	TRBJ2-1	-	TRBV7-9	-	TGTGCCAGCAGCTTAGCGGGAGCCCACAATGAGCAGTTCTTC	CASSLAGAHNEQFF
15	TRBJ2-1	-	TRBV18	-	TGTGCCAGCTCACCAATGGGGCCAAACTACAATGAGCAGTTCTTC	CASSPMGPNYNEQFF
13	TRBJ2-2	-	TRBV12-3/TRBV12-4	-	TGTGCCAGCAGTTCCCCCAGGGCCGGGGAGCTGTTTTTT	CASSSPRAGELFF
14	TRBJ2-3	-	TRBV7-2	-	TGTGCCAGCAGCTTAAGTCCTAACACAGATACGCAGTATTTT	CASSLSPNTDTQYF
14	TRBJ2-2	-	TRBV3-1/TRBV3-2	-	TGTGCCAGCAGCCAATTTCTGAACACCGGGGAGCTGTTTTTT	CASSQFLNTGELFF
14	TRBJ2-2	-	TRBV5-1	-	TGCGCCAGCAGCTTGCGGGGGAACACCGGGGAGCTGTTTTTT	CASSLRGNTGELFF
15	TRBJ2-3	TRBD2	TRBV6-4	-	TGTGCCAGCAGTGACCCTGGGACTAGTCCAGATACGCAGTATTTT	CASSDPGTSPDTQYF
11	TRBJ2-2	-	TRBV29-1	few	TGCAGCGTAAATGTATTCGGGGAGCTGTTTTTT	CSVNVFGELFF
14	TRBJ1-2	-	TRBV11-2	-	TGTGCCAGCAGTTCACAGGGATACATGGGTGGCTACACCTTC	CASSSQGYMGGYTF
14	TRBJ1-5	-	TRBV6-4	-	TGTGCCAGCAGTGTGTGGGGAGGCGATCAGCCCCAGCATTTT	CASSVWGGDQPQHF
19	TRBJ1-4	TRBD1	TRBV18	-	TGTGCCAGCTCGGAAAACCGACAGGGAAGTTCCGTGGCTAATGAAAAACTGTTTTTT	CASSENRQGSSVANEKLFF
17	TRBJ1-3	TRBD1	TRBV4-1	-	TGCGCCAGCAGCCAAGAAACAGGGGGGTTCTCTGGAAACACCATATATTTT	CASSQETGGFSGNTIYF
14	TRBJ1-1	-	TRBV5-1	-	TGCGCCAGCAGCCCCGGGAGTGGGACCACTGAAGCTTTCTTT	CASSPGSGTTEAFF
15	TRBJ2-3	TRBD2	TRBV10-3	-	TGTGCCATCAGTTGGACTAGCGGGGACTCAGATACGCAGTATTTT	CAISWTSGDSDTQYF
14	TRBJ1-5	-	TRBV6-1	-	TGTGCCAGCAGTGAACGACAGGGCAATCAGCCCCAGCATTTT	CASSERQGNQPQHF
12	TRBJ1-2	-	TRBV29-1	-	TGCAGCGTCACAGAATCCAGCCATGGCTACACCTTC	CSVTESSHGYTF
17	TRBJ2-2	TRBD2	TRBV7-6	-	TGTGCCAGCAGTCACGGACTAGCGGGGGGGAACACCGGGGAGCTGTTTTTT	CASSHGLAGGNTGELFF
13	TRBJ2-5	-	TRBV19	-	TGTGCCAGTAGTATGGGAGCTCAAGAGACCCAGTACTTC	CASSMGAQETQYF
16	TRBJ2-1	-	TRBV9	-	TGTGCCAGCAGCGTAGGTCCGGGAGTCTCCTACAATGAGCAGTTCTTC	CASSVGPGVSYNEQFF
16	TRBJ1-5	TRBD1	TRBV10-3	-	TGTGCCATCAGTGCTAACGGGACAGGGGCTAATCAGCCCCAGCATTTT	CAISANGTGANQPQHF
14	TRBJ1-4	TRBD1	TRBV9	-	TGTGCCAGCAGCCCAACAGGGGTTGGTGAAAAACTGTTTTTT	CASSPTGVGEKLFF
13	TRBJ1-1	TRBD1	TRBV13	-	TGTGCCAGCAGCTCTAGACAGGGGAATCAAGCTTTCTTT	CASSSRQGNQAFF
14	TRBJ1-1	TRBD1	TRBV10-3	-	TGTGCCATCAGTGAAAACAGGGGGGACACTGAAGCTTTCTTT	CAISENRGDTEAFF
14	TRBJ1-2	-	TRBV18	-	TGTGCCAGCTCCACAGGACATGAATACTATGGCTACACCTTC	CASSTGHEYYGYTF
19	TRBJ2-7	TRBD1	TRBV10-3	-	TGTGCCATCAGTGAGTCCGTCGGGACAGCAACTCTGAGCTCCTACGAGCAGTACTTC	CAISESVGTATLSSYEQYF
15	TRBJ2-1	-	TRBV7-3	-	TGTGCCAGCAGCTACCAGGGGACCACCTACAATGAGCAGTTCTTC	CASSYQGTTYNEQFF
15	TRBJ1-3	TRBD1	TRBV7-2	-	TGTGCCAGCTTATCTCGGGACAGGGGTAGGGACACCATATATTTT	CASLSRDRGRDTIYF
15	TRBJ1-5	TRBD1	TRBV6-6	-	TGTGCCAGCAGCCCGGGACAGTGGGGCAATCAGCCCCAGCATTTT	CASSPGQWGNQPQHF
14	TRBJ2-1	TRBD2	TRBV14	-	TGTGCCAGCAGCCAAGTGTGGGGCGGGAGTGAGCAGTTCTTC	CASSQVWGGSEQFF
14	TRBJ1-2	-	TRBV27	-	TGTGCCAGCAGTCCCCTTGGCAATCCCTATGGCTACACCTTC	CASSPLGNPYGYTF
13	TRBJ2-3	-	TRBV11-2	-	TGTGCCAGCAGCTTGTTAGCGACGGATACGCAGTATTTT	CASSLLATDTQYF
15	TRBJ2-1	TRBD2	TRBV5-1	-	TGCGCCAGCAGCTTGCTAGCGGGGGGTCCAAATGAGCAGTTCTTC	CASSLLAGGPNEQFF
13	TRBJ2-7	-	TRBV7-2	-	TGTGCCAGCAGCTCCCAGGTTATTCAAGAGCAGTACTTC	CASSSQVIQEQYF
15	TRBJ2-1	TRBD2	TRBV5-4	-	TGTGCCAGCAGCTTGGATGGCGGGGGGGGTAGTGAGCAGTTCTTC	CASSLDGGGGSEQFF
16	TRBJ1-2	TRBD1	TRBV4-1	-	TGCGCCAGCAGCCAGGAAGGGACAGGGGTCGACTATGGCTACACCTTC	CASSQEGTGVDYGYTF
14	TRBJ2-2	-	TRBV24-1	-	TGTGCCCCCGGCGACGGAGGGGCTAACGGGGAGCTGTTTTTT	CAPGDGGANGELFF
15	TRBJ2-5	-	TRBV11-1	-	TGTGCCAGCAGCTTAGATCAGGGTCCAATAGAGACCCAGTACTTC	CASSLDQGPIETQYF
13	TRBJ2-2	-	TRBV12-3/TRBV12-4	-	TGTGCCAGCACACCGACGGGAACCGGGGAGCTGTTTTTT	CASTPTGTGELFF
13	TRBJ1-2	-	TRBV27	once	TGTGCCAGCAGCGGGGGGGGCCACTATGGCTACACCTTC	CASSGGGHYGYTF
14	TRBJ1-4	-	TRBV10-3	-	TGTGCCATCAGTGAGGGGGGGGAAACTGAAAAACTGTTTTTT	CAISEGGETEKLFF
18	TRBJ2-2	TRBD2	TRBV5-1	-	TGCGCCAGCAGCGGGACCGGGACTAGCAGCGCGAACACCGGGGAGCTGTTTTTT	CASSGTGTSSANTGELFF
17	TRBJ2-2	-	TRBV5-6	-	TGTGCCAGCAGCTTGGAGGCAGGGCGAATGACGGCCGGGGAGCTGTTTTTT	CASSLEAGRMTAGELFF
15	TRBJ1-5	-	TRBV4-1	-	TGCGCCAGCAGCCAAGATGGGCAGCGCAATCAGCCCCAGCATTTT	CASSQDGQRNQPQHF
15	TRBJ1-1	-	TRBV7-8	-	TGTGCCAGCAGCTTAGTTCAGGGCATGAACACTGAAGCTTTCTTT	CASSLVQGMNTEAFF